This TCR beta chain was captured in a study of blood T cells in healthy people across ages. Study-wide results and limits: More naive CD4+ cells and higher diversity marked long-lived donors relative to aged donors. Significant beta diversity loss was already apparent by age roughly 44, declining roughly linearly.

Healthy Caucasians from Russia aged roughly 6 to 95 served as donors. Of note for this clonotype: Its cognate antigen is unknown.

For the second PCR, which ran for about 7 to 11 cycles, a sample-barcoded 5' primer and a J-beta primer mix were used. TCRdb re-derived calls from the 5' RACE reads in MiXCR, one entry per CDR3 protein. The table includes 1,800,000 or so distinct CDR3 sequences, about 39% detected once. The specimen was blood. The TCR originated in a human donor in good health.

The CDR3 sequence: CASRDVGDEQYF. In nucleotides, the CDR3 is TGTGCCAGCAGAGATGTCGGTGACGAGCAGTACTTC. The chain combines TRBV6-2 or TRBV6-3 with TRBJ2-4; D is uncertain. The DNA end favors TRBJ2-7, so the J call may be wrong. The CDR3 runs 12 residues. From germline, CDR1 is MNHEY and CDR2 SVGEGT.